The sequence of this T cell receptor (beta chain) was determined in a study of T cells expressing NK-cell markers. Study-wide background: Seven HCMV-seropositive donors and one seronegative donor made up the eight sequenced donors. Study findings and constraints: Among CD8+ T cells from over 5 donors, dominant NKG2C+ clonotypes accounted for about 1.0-7.0%.

Comments on this clonotype: The antigen remains unidentified.

CDR3 size: 16 residues. Per germline, CDR1 DFQATT and CDR2 SNEGSKA (reference sequence). The TCR beta cDNA came from 5'RACE template switching with UMIs. One entry per CDR3 protein, without DNA, is what TCRdb gives after re-calling the 5' RACE reads. The sample table includes 150,000 or so distinct CDR3 sequences. The chain joins TRBV20-1 to TRBJ2-1; checking the TCRdb D call of TRBD2 is not possible without DNA. The specimen was blood T cells: a sorted CD56 or NKG2C T cell subset, CD4+ or CD8+ T cells, or bulk PBMC T cells (not recorded which). This sequence originates from a woman in her forties or fifties in good health. The CDR3 protein is CSARGGRELPYNEQFF.